The entry below gives a single TCR beta chain sequence along with its context. The antigen is undetermined. Naive CD8 cells, CD45RO-negative and positively selected for CCR7, excluded terminally differentiated effector memory CD45RA+ cells. Assay execution took place at the deep level. Per the original methods: Sequence data from immunoSEQ were junction-only and lacked quality scores; consequently, filtering differed. TCRdb's copy holds only in-frame clones and misses some; the assay was immunoSEQ multiplex PCR. Clone size and V and J calls were adopted from that table, with D and trimming inferred from the DNA. The table includes 600,000 or so clones, 95% to 98% detected once. The data derive from a study of shared clonotypes between healthy human individuals. Study observations and caveats: Expectations were that clonotype sharing among donors would be affected by sequencing depth. Represented genetic and exposure-history diversity was restricted by having few donors.

Specimen: naive CD8+ T cells sorted from blood. The TCR originated in a man under 40 in good health.

CDR3 DNA sequence: TGCAGCGTAGATGGGGTGGGAGCCCCAGCGGAGACCCAGTACTTC. Amino acids: CSVDGVGAPAETQYF. The V call is TRBV29-1, the J call TRBJ2-5; maybe TRBD2 (5 bases). This CDR3 is built from 15 residues. Trimming removed 6 bases at V and 5 bases at J, with 22 bases between. Germline assignment: CDR1 SQVTM and CDR2 ANQGSEA.